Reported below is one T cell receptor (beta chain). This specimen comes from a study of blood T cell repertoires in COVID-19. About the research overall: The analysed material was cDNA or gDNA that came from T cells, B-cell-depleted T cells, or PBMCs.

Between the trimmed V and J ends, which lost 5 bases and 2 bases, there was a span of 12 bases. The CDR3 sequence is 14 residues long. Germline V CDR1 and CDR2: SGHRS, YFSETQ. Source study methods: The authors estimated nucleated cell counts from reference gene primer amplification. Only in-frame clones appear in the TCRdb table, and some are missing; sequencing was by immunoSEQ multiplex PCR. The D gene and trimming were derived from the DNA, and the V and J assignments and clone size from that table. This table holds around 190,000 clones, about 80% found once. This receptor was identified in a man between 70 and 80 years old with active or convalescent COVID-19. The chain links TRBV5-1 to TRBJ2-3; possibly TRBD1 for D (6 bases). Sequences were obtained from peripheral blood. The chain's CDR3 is CASRGASFTDTQYF. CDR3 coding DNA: TGCGCCAGCAGGGGGGCCTCATTCACAGATACGCAGTATTTT.